The sample holds one count of the clone carrying this T cell receptor beta chain. The data were obtained in a study of memory CD4+ T cells and cytomegalovirus serostatus. The germline V gene has CDR1 SGHVS and CDR2 FNYEAQ. The CDR3 has 15 amino acids. Trimming at V came to 1 base and at J to 4 bases, leaving 6 bases not matched to a gene. TCRdb keeps only in-frame clones here, not all; method: immunoSEQ multiplex PCR. The profile covers approximately 70,000 clones, with about 76% appearing a single time and approximately 4.5% taken by the ten largest. Single viable CD3+CD4+CD8-CD45RO+ cells were sorted as the memory CD4+ T cells. Donors' CMV status reflects serum IgG against pp150, pp28, p38, p52. Total CD4+ T cells were enriched by CD4 positive selection.

Sequences were obtained from memory CD4+ T cells from blood. This sequence was found in an adult in good health and CMV-seropositive. The chain is built from TRBV7-6 and TRBJ2-5; 7 bases align to TRBD1. The CDR3, as DNA: TGTGCCAGCAGCTTAGAGTCCAACAGGGGAGAGACCCAGTACTTC. This codes for CASSLESNRGETQYF. Full variable domain (remainder filled in from reference TRBV7-6 and TRBJ2-5): GAGVSQSPRYKVTKRGQDVALRCDPISGHVSLYWYRQALGQGPEFLTYFNYEAQQDKSGLPNDRFSAERPEGSISTLTIQRTEQRDSAMYRCASSLESNRGETQYFGPGTRLLVL.